These 8 T cell receptor beta chains were all obtained from the same sample, sequenced in a study of shared clonotypes between healthy human individuals. This table comes from immunoSEQ multiplex PCR, and its TCRdb copy is limited to in-frame clones, with some not included. The sample lists some 490,000 clones, around 73% occurring once. Sequenced input: PBMCs. All receptors come from a middle-aged woman in good health. Some clones in this sample may be carry-over from other donors' samples.

The chain carries TRBV28 and TRBJ1-5; D gene ambiguous. There are 14 residues in the CDR3. Germline V lookup: CDR1 MDHEN, CDR2 SYDVKM. V was shortened by 6 bases and J by 4 bases, with 13 bases between the two germline ends. CDR3 in amino acids: CASRASGGNQPQHF. The CDR3 DNA follows: TGTGCCAGCAGGGCAAGTGGTGGAAATCAGCCCCAGCATTTT.

The chain links TRBV15 to TRBJ1-3; no reliable D call. With 0 bases removed from V and 4 bases from J, the gap between germline ends came to 16 bases. Germline assignment: CDR1 LNHNV and CDR2 YYDKDF (reference sequence). The CDR3 is 17 residues long. The DNA of the CDR3 is TGTGCCACCAGCAGAGATCTCAGAACCTCCTCGGGAAACACCATATATTTT. Amino acids: CATSRDLRTSSGNTIYF.

The rearrangement uses TRBV11-2 and TRBJ2-7, with 7 bases aligning to TRBD2. The CDR3 covers 15 residues. With V trimmed by 5 bases and J by 2 bases, 9 bases remained unmatched. In germline, CDR1 is SGHAT, CDR2 FQNNGV. This CDR3 is CASSPGGGTTYEQYF. The CDR3 DNA reads TGTGCCAGCAGCCCCGGGGGAGGGACCACCTACGAGCAGTACTTC.

The chain links TRBV6-5 to TRBJ2-7, with 10 bases lining up with TRBD1. The V and J ends lost 0 bases and 7 bases, in that order; junction bases with no gene match: 9. Looked up from germline, CDR1 is MNHEY and CDR2 is SVGAGI. The CDR3 consists of 16 residues. The CDR3 protein is CASSYSSGTGAIEQYF. CDR3 DNA: TGTGCCAGCAGTTACTCCTCCGGGACAGGGGCTATAGAGCAGTACTTC.

The chain couples TRBV28 to TRBJ2-5; TRBD2 agrees at 12 bases. Gene TRBJ2-7 matches the end of the DNA better, so the J call may be wrong. CDR3 size: 16 residues. Germline lookup yields CDR1 MDHEN and CDR2 SYDVKM. The CDR3, as DNA: TGTGCCAGCAGACCTCCTAGCGGGAGGGCCACAATCGAGCAGTACTTC. Its translation: CASRPPSGRATIEQYF.

The table lists this clone with a few counts. The chain recombines TRBV6-4 with TRBJ2-7, with 12 bases aligning to TRBD2. The CDR3 extends over 15 amino acids. V was pared by 6 bases and J by 6 bases, with 9 bases of the junction left unmatched. The germline V gene has CDR1 MRHNA and CDR2 SNTAGT. DNA of the CDR3: TGTGCCAGCAGGGCTTGGGCTAGCGGGAGGGGCGAGCAGTACTTC. Protein sequence: CASRAWASGRGEQYF.

Regarding this clone: The junction departs from germline at one end; a sequencing error may be responsible. J is TRBJ1-3 and V is TRBV5-6; D possibly corresponds to TRBD1 (5 bases). The germline CDR1 and CDR2 sequences are SGHDT and YYEEEE. CDR3 length: 11 amino acids. The CDR3 DNA sequence: TGTGCCAGCAGCCCGTCGGAGGGGATGAGTTTT. It yields the protein CASSPSEGMSF.

J is TRBJ1-6 and V is TRBV5-1; D is uncertain. This CDR3 is built from 15 residues. The V and J ends lost 4 bases and 10 bases respectively, with 18 bases between them. Germline V gene sequence: CDR1 SGHRS, CDR2 YFSETQ. The CDR3, as DNA: TGCGCCAGCAGCCAGAGTGCCGGGTCCGGATCACCCCTCCACTTT. Translation gives CASSQSAGSGSPLHF.